This TCR beta chain was sequenced for a study of blood T cell repertoires in COVID-19. CDR3 length: 17 residues. V lost 2 bases and J lost 2, with 17 bases in between. The germline V gene encodes CDR1 KGHSH and CDR2 LQKENI. Produced via immunoSEQ multiplex PCR; TCRdb's table is partial and in-frame only. Of more than 400,000 clones listed, roughly 85% are singletons. The source material was peripheral blood. The source of this sequence is a human donor in a cohort sampled during active COVID-19. This chain uses TRBV18 with TRBJ2-3, with D possibly TRBD2 on 6 matching bases. CDR3 sequence (DNA): TGTGCCAGCTCACCAGGTGGAGGTCTAGCGTCCACAGATACGCAGTATTTT. Amino acid sequence: CASSPGGGLASTDTQYF.